Presented here are 15 T cell receptor beta chains from one specimen sequenced in a study of T cells in women clearing cervical HPV infection. Measured with immunoSEQ multiplex PCR; TCRdb has only the in-frame clones, and not every one. The table for this sample gives 30,000 to 40,000 clones. Specimen: blood buffy coat. The source of these receptors is a woman aged 18 to 69 with a cervical HPV16 infection that either progressed to CIN3+ or cleared (not recorded which).

In the case of this clone: The read comes to an end 3 residues before the CDR3 does, leaving the germline J gene to fill in the end. The chain links TRBV20-1 to TRBJ2-2; D unclear. This CDR3 is 15 amino acids long. CDR1 is DFQATT and CDR2 is SNEGSKA in the germline V gene (reference sequence). The CDR3 is CSASGSGTANEKLFF. The CDR3 DNA, read in part, is TGCAGTGCTAGCGGTTCTGGTACCGCAAATGAAAAG.

As for this clone: With the read ending 3 residues before the CDR3 end, the germline J gene is used to fill in that end. The chain is built from TRBV20-1 and TRBJ2-1, with TRBD1 identical over 7 bases. The V gene's germline CDR1 is DFQATT and CDR2 SNEGSKA (reference sequence). The ends lost 5 bases at V and 6 bases at J; junction bases unmatched: 10. This CDR3 comprises 14 residues. CDR3 residues: CSASGPKGANEQFF. CDR3 DNA (partial): TGCAGTGCTTCCGGTCCCAAGGGGGCCAATGAG.

On this clone: The missing CDR3 end, 3 residues past where the read stops, is filled in from the germline J gene. The chain links TRBV19 to TRBJ1-4; 7 bases align to TRBD1. The germline V gene has CDR1 LNHDA and CDR2 SQIVND (reference sequence). This CDR3 region has 16 residues. The V gene end was trimmed by 3 bases and the J gene end by 6 bases; junction bases not matched to a gene: 10. The CDR3 here is CASSIGRTGRYEKLFF. The DNA read from the CDR3 is TGTGCCAGTAGTATCGGCCGGACAGGTCGATATGAAAAA.

About this clone: The CDR3 end lies 3 residues beyond the end of the read and is filled in from the germline J gene. The gene calls are TRBV19 and TRBJ1-6; TRBD1 matches 8 bases. The germline V gene has CDR1 LNHDA and CDR2 SQIVND (reference sequence). The CDR3 runs 15 residues. The CDR3 sequence: CANVDRAIYKSTLHF. Incomplete CDR3 DNA: TGTGCCAATGTGGACAGGGCCATCTATAAGTCAACC.

A remark on this clone: The read falls 3 residues short of the CDR3 end, and the missing part is taken from the germline J gene. J is TRBJ2-4 and V is TRBV6-2 or TRBV6-3; 8 nucleotides align to TRBD2. V gave up 6 bases and J gave up 2 bases; unmatched junction bases: 6. Germline loops: CDR1 MNHEY, CDR2 SVGEGT. The CDR3 extends over 15 amino acids. CDR3 loop: CASSSGGGSKNIQYF. CDR3 DNA, as far as it was read: TGTGCCAGCAGCAGCGGGGGCGGATCCAAAAACATT.

Comments on this clone: The read comes to an end 3 residues before the CDR3 does, leaving the germline J gene to fill in the end. The chain links TRBV7-2 to TRBJ1-1; perhaps TRBD1 as D (6 bases). This CDR3 is 14 amino acids long. Germline V lookup: CDR1 SGHTA, CDR2 FQGNSA. The germline V and J ends were trimmed by 5 bases and 4 bases, with 14 bases remaining between them. The CDR3 here is CASSPVRGSTEAFF. Partial CDR3 DNA: TGTGCCAGCAGCCCTGTAAGGGGGAGCACTGAA.

Concerning this clone itself: The CDR3 is cut off 3 residues early in the read; its end comes from the germline J gene. The V and J genes are TRBV11-2 and TRBJ2-2; 8 bases agree with TRBD1. CDR3 length: 15 residues. CDR1 is SGHAT, CDR2 FQNNGV, per germline. The CDR3 reads CASSSNRGYNEKLFF. The CDR3 DNA, read in part, is TGTGCCAGCAGTTCCAACAGGGGGTATAATGAAAAG.

As for this clone: Sequencing ends 3 residues short of the CDR3 end; the germline J gene provides the rest. The chain joins TRBV14 to TRBJ1-1; D is ambiguous. Germline CDR1 and CDR2: SGHDN and FVKESK. This CDR3 has 13 amino acids. Trimming cost V 7 bases and J 0 bases, with 9 bases left between them. CDR3 in amino acids: CASTGRVNTEAFF. The CDR3 DNA, read in part, is TGTGCCAGCACGGGGAGGGTGAACACTGAA.

Turning to this clone: The read gets to within 3 residues of the CDR3 end, and the germline J gene fills in the rest. The chain carries TRBV5-1 and TRBJ1-1; no reliable D call. The germline V and J ends were trimmed by 2 bases and 0 bases, with 8 bases remaining between them. This CDR3 is built from 14 residues. The germline gives CDR1 SGHRS, CDR2 YFSETQ. CDR3 DNA, as far as it was read: TGCGCCAGCAGCTTTCGGGTTTTGAACACTGAA. This translates into CASSFRVLNTE. In full, the CDR3 reads CASSFRVLNTEAFF.

Comment on this clone: The read stops 3 residues short of the end of the CDR3; the missing end is completed from the germline J gene. The J gene is TRBJ1-4, the V gene TRBV5-1; possibly TRBD1 for D (5 bases). Germline CDR1 and CDR2: SGHRS and YFSETQ. This CDR3 spans 14 amino acids. Trimming shortened V by 2 bases and J by 5 bases, and 10 bases separated the two germline ends. CDR3 DNA, as far as it was read: TGCGCCAGCAGCTTCGACAGTCGGAATGAAAAA. Translating gives CASSFDSRNEK. The full CDR3 reads CASSFDSRNEKLFF.

As concerns this clone: The read halts 3 residues ahead of the CDR3 end, with the missing end drawn from the germline J gene. The rearrangement uses TRBV19 and TRBJ1-2; TRBD1 is a possible D gene (6 bases). V was trimmed by 7 bases and J by 2 bases, leaving 17 bases between them. Germline V lookup: CDR1 LNHDA, CDR2 SQIVND (reference sequence). This CDR3 region has 15 residues. The sequenced part of the CDR3 DNA is TGTGCCAGTACCGTTACAGGGAGGGGGAACTATGGC. It is translated as CASTVTGRGNYG. The whole CDR3 reads CASTVTGRGNYGYTF.

Regarding this clone: The read stops 3 residues short of the end of the CDR3; the missing end is completed from the germline J gene. The V gene is TRBV20-1, the J gene TRBJ1-2; a weak D match, TRBD1 (5 bases). With 5 bases removed from V and 0 bases from J, the gap between germline ends came to 16 bases. Germline V gene lookup returns CDR1 DFQATT and CDR2 SNEGSKA (reference sequence). This CDR3 has 15 amino acids. Here the CDR3 reads CSAPAGVGANYGYTF. The CDR3 DNA, read in part, is TGCAGTGCTCCCGCGGGGGTGGGGGCTAACTATGGC.

As regards this clone: The CDR3 is cut off 3 residues early in the read; its end comes from the germline J gene. The chain is built from TRBV20-1 and TRBJ2-1; TRBD1 matches 7 bases. Germline CDR1 reads DFQATT; CDR2 reads SNEGSKA (reference sequence). J was trimmed by 3 bases and V by 5 bases; bases with no gene match: 13. The CDR3 contains 16 residues. CDR3 residues: CSAVYLYRGDYNEQFF. Partial CDR3 DNA: TGCAGTGCTGTTTATCTCTACAGGGGTGACTACAATGAG.

On this clone itself: Read data end 3 residues before the CDR3 end; the end is taken from the germline J gene. The chain joins TRBV20-1 to TRBJ2-2, with TRBD2 as a possible D gene (7 bases). The CDR3 extends over 14 amino acids. CDR1 and CDR2 (germline): DFQATT, SNEGSKA (reference sequence). The CDR3 DNA, read in part, is TGCAGTGTCCGGCCAGCAGGGGAGGGATCACCG. Amino acids: CSVRPAGEGSP. The whole CDR3 protein reads CSVRPAGEGSPLFF.

Worth noting for this clone: The CDR3 goes on 3 residues after the read ends, and that part is filled in from the germline J gene. This chain joins TRBV20-1 and TRBJ2-2; 7 nucleotides align to TRBD2. Per germline, CDR1 DFQATT and CDR2 SNEGSKA (reference sequence). The CDR3 has 14 amino acids. The junction had 9 bases not matched to a gene; V was cut back by 5 bases and J by 6 bases. CDR3 sequence reads: CSAFGDGLAGELFF. Partial CDR3 DNA: TGCAGTGCTTTTGGGGACGGACTAGCCGGGGAG.